Below, one TCR beta chain is given with its context. The data stem from a study of early T cells in non-severe SARS-CoV-2 infection. With V trimmed by 9 bases and J by 2 bases, 8 bases remained unmatched. This CDR3 has 15 residues. The V gene's germline CDR1 is LNHNV and CDR2 YYDKDF (reference sequence). The TCR library protocol attached unique molecular identifiers to the individual cDNA molecules. One entry per CDR3 protein, called by TCRdb with MiXCR from the 5' RACE reads. Of about 60,000 distinct CDR3 sequences listed, around 13% are singletons. The chain combines TRBV15 with TRBJ2-3; 10 bases map to TRBD2. This TCR derives from an adult who was a healthcare worker with PCR-confirmed SARS-CoV-2 infection or an uninfected control (not recorded which). Sequencing was carried out using whole blood. The chain's CDR3 is CATAGLAGDTDTQYF. CDR3 nucleotide sequence: TGTGCCACTGCCGGGCTAGCGGGGGACACAGATACGCAGTATTTT.